This TCR beta chain was sequenced for a study of blood T cell repertoires in COVID-19 (dated by TCRdb to between 2020 and 2021). With respect to the entire study: The collaborator samples originated in the United States, Italy and Spain and spanned the acute and convalescent phases of COVID-19. A freely available public database, intended as a resource for researchers studying the immune response to SARS-CoV-2, is where the repertoires were released. Subjects who had been exposed to COVID-19, were actively infected with it, or had recovered from it provided the deeply sampled blood TCRbeta repertoires that made up the dataset. The material from the prospective study consisted of cDNA or gDNA derived from T cells, B-cell-depleted T cells, or PBMCs. The samples were drawn from the first 160 participants of the ongoing ImmuneRACE study and from some 1,300 subjects provided by 6 global collaborators. The sample metadata nearly always contained a de-identified subject ID, COVID-19 status, age in years and sex. Where HLA class I and class II types were available, the types were taken from metadata supplied by the sample provider, not from assay-based typing.

Results and caveats for the whole study, not just this receptor: How much clinical and demographic metadata was included differed by source and by participant, and the metadata was provided uncurated.

The table lists this clone with a count of one. The specificity of this receptor is unknown. Base qualities are not at hand, and no much larger clone is one base apart. TCRbeta CDR3 regions were amplified from genomic DNA using the immunoSEQ Assay, a bias-controlled multiplex PCR. In the source study's methods: The number of nucleated cells in each sample was estimated from the amplification of reference gene primers within the assay. To quantify the absolute abundance of each unique TCRbeta CDR3 rearrangement, sequence reads were collapsed and filtered. For each sample, productive Simpson clonality was calculated by taking the square root of Simpson's diversity index across productive rearrangements. Here the immuneACCESS table is served through TCRdb, limited to in-frame sequences with V and J called. Missing clones are a known gap in these copies; in checked studies unresolved V genes cover under half, and the rest lacks a known reason. That table is the source of V, J and clone size, and D and trimming were worked out from the DNA. For this sample the table gives under 200,000 clones, of which 80% to 95% were detected only once. The top ten constitute around 0.53% of the sample.

Whole blood was collected in K2EDTA tubes by collaborating institutions according to the institutions' own protocols. For TCRbeta analysis, collaborators shipped samples as frozen whole blood, isolated PBMCs, or DNA extracted from either of those sample types. This clonotype originated in a man aged 45-65 years with acute or convalescent COVID-19. Specimen: peripheral blood.

For the CDR3, the sequence is CASSVAASEPNEQFF. The sequenced DNA: TGTGCCAGCAGCGTAGCGGCTAGCGAGCCCAATGAGCAGTTCTTC. This receptor chain uses TRBV9 and TRBJ2-1; TRBD2 is a weak D gene call, 6 bases matching. The CDR1 and CDR2 encoded by the germline V gene are SGDLS and YYNGEE. The CDR3 goes from the cysteine to the phenylalanine over 15 residues. The read is trimmed to its CDR3 DNA, 45 bases read in frame from base 1. At the junction V is shortened by 0 bases and J by 6 bases, with 13 bases in between.